This is a list of T cell receptor beta chains from one sample in a study of blood T cell repertoires in COVID-19. The assay was immunoSEQ multiplex PCR, and TCRdb's table has in-frame clones only and misses some. The table has roughly 170,000 clones, about four fifths seen once; the top ten hold 7.7%. The material sequenced was peripheral blood. Receptors were obtained from a man in his forties or fifties who had recovered from COVID-19. The CDR3 runs from the conserved cysteine through the conserved F or W. The D gene is left open where the match is weak. Clone size is stated in some rows and not others, as once, few, many or a class when expanded.

D gene	clone size	V gene	J gene	CDR3 DNA	CDR3 protein
NA	NA	TRBV11-1	TRBJ2-5	TGTGCCAGCAGCTTACCAGGTGCGAGAGAGACCCAGTACTTC	CASSLPGARETQYF
TRBD2	NA	TRBV18	TRBJ2-5	TGTGCCAGCTCAGTTACCTCGGGACTAGCGGGGGGGCCCTCGGAGACCCAGTACTTC	CASSVTSGLAGGPSETQYF
TRBD1	NA	TRBV6-5	TRBJ2-5	TGTGCCAGCAGCCCAATACAGGGGGCGCGAGAGACCCAGTACTTC	CASSPIQGARETQYF
NA	NA	TRBV19	TRBJ2-6	TGTGCCAGTACTCACACAGGGACTGGGGCCAACGTCCTGACTTTC	CASTHTGTGANVLTF
TRBD1	once	TRBV5-5	TRBJ1-2	TGTGCCAGCAGCCACGACAGGGGGTCCTATGGCTACACCTTC	CASSHDRGSYGYTF
NA	few	TRBV28	TRBJ1-4	TGTGCCAGCAGTTCTCGGGGGGCAACTAATGAAAAACTGTTTTTT	CASSSRGATNEKLFF
TRBD1	once	TRBV4-3	TRBJ2-1	TGCGCCAGCAGCCTAGCCGGGACAGGGGGCTATGAGCAGTTCTTC	CASSLAGTGGYEQFF
NA	NA	TRBV12-2	TRBJ2-7	TGTGCAAGTCGCACCTCAAGGACTAGCGGAGGGACAAGGGACTCCTACGAGCAGTACTTC	CASRTSRTSGGTRDSYEQYF
NA	NA	TRBV4-3	TRBJ2-1	TGCGCCAGCAGCCACAGTAACAATGAGCAGTTCTTC	CASSHSNNEQFF
NA	NA	TRBV4-2	TRBJ2-7	TGTGCCAGCAGCCAAGAATACGCCCGAGGTTTCTACGAGCAGTACTTC	CASSQEYARGFYEQYF
NA	NA	TRBV9	TRBJ2-4	TGTGCCAGCAGCTTAAAGCGATATTTAGCCAAAAACATTCAGTACTTC	CASSLKRYLAKNIQYF
NA	NA	TRBV5-6	TRBJ1-4	TGTGCCAGCAGCCCCACTGCAACTAATGAAAAACTGTTTTTT	CASSPTATNEKLFF
TRBD1	once	TRBV11-3	TRBJ2-2	TGTGCCAGCGGACAGGGATTCGGGGAGCTGTTTTTT	CASGQGFGELFF
NA	NA	TRBV19	TRBJ1-1	TGTGCCAGTAGTGACCCCCTGGGCAGGGACACTGAAGCTTTCTTT	CASSDPLGRDTEAFF
TRBD2	NA	TRBV7-9	TRBJ2-4	TGTGCCAGCAGCTCGTACCAGGGACTACGGTACTTC	CASSSYQGLRYF
NA	once	TRBV6-5	TRBJ1-2	TGTGCCAGCAGCGCCCAGGGGCACAACTATGGCTACACCTTC	CASSAQGHNYGYTF
NA	NA	TRBV5-4	TRBJ1-6	TGTGCCAGCAGCTCATTCGACAGGAACTCACCCCTCCACTTT	CASSSFDRNSPLHF
NA	few	TRBV29-1	TRBJ2-7	TGCAGCGTTTTCGGCACAGGCAATTCCTACGAGCAGTACTTC	CSVFGTGNSYEQYF
TRBD2	NA	TRBV2	TRBJ2-1	TGTGCCAGCAGGAGACTAGCGGGAGGGCCGGGCAATGAGCAGTTCTTC	CASRRLAGGPGNEQFF
NA	NA	TRBV18	TRBJ2-7	TGTGCCAGCTCACGTGTTAAAGACGGGGATTACGAGCAGTACTTC	CASSRVKDGDYEQYF
TRBD1	NA	TRBV4-1	TRBJ2-7	TGCGCCAGCAGCCTTACGACAGGGGAGGAGAACGAGCAGTACTTC	CASSLTTGEENEQYF
TRBD1	NA	TRBV10-3	TRBJ2-1	TGTGCCATCAGCTCCGGGACAGGGGTTGTCAATGAGCAGTTCTTC	CAISSGTGVVNEQFF
TRBD1	NA	TRBV10-3	TRBJ2-7	TGTGCCATCAGACAGGGGGACTCCTACGAGCAGTACTTC	CAIRQGDSYEQYF
NA	NA	TRBV7-6	TRBJ2-1	TGTGCCAGCAGCCCTCGGACTGAGGGCCGAGAGGAGCAGTTCTTC	CASSPRTEGREEQFF
NA	NA	TRBV21-1	TRBJ1-5	TGTGCCAGCAGCAAAGGGGGGCGAACTCAGCCCCAGCATTTT	CASSKGGRTQPQHF
NA	NA	TRBV2	TRBJ1-4	TGTGCCAGTAGTCGAGGGGGTAGTAATGAAAAACTGTTTTTT	CASSRGGSNEKLFF
NA	NA	TRBV4-1	TRBJ2-2	TGCGCCAGCAGCCCCGGACAAGATCACCCCACCGGGGAGCTGTTTTTT	CASSPGQDHPTGELFF
TRBD1	NA	TRBV6-5	TRBJ1-6	TGTGCCAGCAGACCCGCCGGGACAGGATATTCACCCCTCCACTTT	CASRPAGTGYSPLHF
NA	NA	TRBV21-1	TRBJ2-7	TGTGCCAGCAGCACGGAGGACAGGGGTACATACGAGCAGTACTTC	CASSTEDRGTYEQYF
NA	NA	TRBV19	TRBJ1-5	TGTGCCAGTAGTACTCAGGGGAATCAGCCCCAGCATTTT	CASSTQGNQPQHF
NA	NA	TRBV25-1	TRBJ2-7	TGTGCCAGCAGTGAGACGGGAGTCGAGCAGTACTTC	CASSETGVEQYF
TRBD1	few	TRBV27	TRBJ2-7	TGTGCCAGCAGCTTTGCGGGACAGGGTTTCCACGAGCAGTACTTC	CASSFAGQGFHEQYF
TRBD1	NA	TRBV18	TRBJ1-2	TGTGCCAGCTCACCTAGACAGGGGGATGGCTACACCTTC	CASSPRQGDGYTF
NA	NA	TRBV5-1	TRBJ2-3	TGCGCCAGCAGCCTCCGATGGCCAGATACGCAGTATTTT	CASSLRWPDTQYF
TRBD1	NA	TRBV3-1/TRBV3-2	TRBJ1-5	TGTGCCAGCAGCCCGGGACAGGGGGATAGCAATCAGCCCCAGCATTTT	CASSPGQGDSNQPQHF